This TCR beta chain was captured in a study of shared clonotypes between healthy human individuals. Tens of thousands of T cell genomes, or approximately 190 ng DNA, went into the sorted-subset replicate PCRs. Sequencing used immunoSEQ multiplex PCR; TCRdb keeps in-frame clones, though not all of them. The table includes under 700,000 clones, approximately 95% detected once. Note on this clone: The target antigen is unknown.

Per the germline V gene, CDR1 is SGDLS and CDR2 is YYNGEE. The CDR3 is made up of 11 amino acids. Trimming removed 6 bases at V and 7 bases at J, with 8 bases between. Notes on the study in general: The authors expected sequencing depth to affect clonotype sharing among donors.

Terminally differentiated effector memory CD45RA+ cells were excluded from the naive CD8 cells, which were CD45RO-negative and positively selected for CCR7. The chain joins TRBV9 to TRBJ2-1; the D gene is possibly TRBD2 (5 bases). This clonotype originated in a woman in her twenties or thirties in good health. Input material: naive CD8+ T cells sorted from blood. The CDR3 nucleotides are TGTGCCAGCAACCGAGGGAATGAGCAGTTCTTC. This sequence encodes CASNRGNEQFF.